The text below deals with one TCR beta chain. As yet, its antigen is unknown. The sample is drawn from a study of CD8+CD57+ T cells in acquired aplastic anemia. Whole-study findings and limits: There were roughly 28 CD8+ CDR3 sequences that occurred in both patients and controls.

The V gene's germline CDR1 is SNHLY and CDR2 FYNNEI. This CDR3 is 15 amino acids long. The J segment lost 3 bases and the V segment lost 6 bases, leaving 8 bases of the junction unmatched. Only patients with CD8+CD57+ cell expansion on flow cytometry were chosen for sequencing. It was genomic DNA that served as the template for profiling TCR beta VDJ and CDR3. TCRdb passed the reads through MiXCR, listing each CDR3 protein once. The sample lists over 150,000 distinct CDR3 sequences, 63% occurring once. The chain couples TRBV2 to TRBJ2-7; 10 nucleotides match TRBD2. This TCR derives from a human donor with aplastic anemia. Sequenced material: sorted CD4+, CD8+, or CD8+CD57+ T cells (not recorded which) from PBMCs. In nucleotides, the CDR3 is TGTGCCAGCAGCGAGCGACTAGCGGGCGGCTACGAGCAGTACTTC. It yields the protein CASSERLAGGYEQYF.